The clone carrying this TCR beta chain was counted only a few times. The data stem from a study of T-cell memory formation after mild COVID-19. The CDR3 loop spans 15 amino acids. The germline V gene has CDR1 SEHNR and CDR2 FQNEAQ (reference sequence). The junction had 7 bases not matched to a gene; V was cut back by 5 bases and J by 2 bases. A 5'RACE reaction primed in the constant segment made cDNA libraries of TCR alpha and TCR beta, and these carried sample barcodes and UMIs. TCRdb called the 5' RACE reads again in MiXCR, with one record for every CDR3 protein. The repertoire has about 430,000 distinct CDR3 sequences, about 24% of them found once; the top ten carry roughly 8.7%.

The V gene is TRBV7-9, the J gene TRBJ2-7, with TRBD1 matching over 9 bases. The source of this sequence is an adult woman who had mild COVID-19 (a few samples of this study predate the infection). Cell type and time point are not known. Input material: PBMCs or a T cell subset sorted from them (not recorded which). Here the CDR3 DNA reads TGTGCCAGCAGCGGCGGGGACAGGGCTCCCTACGAGCAGTACTTC. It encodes CASSGGDRAPYEQYF. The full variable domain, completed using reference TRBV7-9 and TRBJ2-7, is DTGVSQNPRHKITKRGQNVTFRCDPISEHNRLYWYRQTLGQGPEFLTYFQNEAQLEKSRLLSDRFSAERPKGSFSTLEIQRTEQGDSAMYLCASSGGDRAPYEQYFGPGTRLTVT.